A single sample gave rise to the 22 T cell receptor beta chains below, sequenced in a study of T cells in Graves' hyperthyroidism and ophthalmopathy (dated by TCRdb to between 2019 and 2020). The library was produced with multiplex PCR. TCRdb lists the instrument as Illumina HiSeq 2000. TCR beta CDR3 regions were amplified from RNA transcripts. The TCR CDR3 was subjected to a first round of RT-PCR using the HTBI primer set and the Qiagen OneStep RT-PCR kit. The public reads were reanalyzed by TCRdb: fastp trimming at Q25, MiXCR alignment, in-frame beta chains only. Rows merge per CDR3 protein into single entries with the most common DNA and genes. The sample profile shows more than 450,000 distinct CDR3 sequences; nearly 20% of them were found once. The top ten hold 40% to 50% of the sample. Sequencing used blood. The receptor set was obtained from a man in his forties with Graves' ophthalmopathy.

This clonotype was picked up a small number of times. CDR3 sequence: CASSASGRSNEQFF. In DNA, the CDR3 is TGTGCCAGCAGCGCCAGCGGGAGGTCCAATGAGCAGTTCTTC. The chain couples TRBV9 to TRBJ2-1; TRBD2 matches at 9 bases. The germline V gene has CDR1 SGDLS and CDR2 YYNGEE. V was clipped by 3 bases and J by 6 bases; unmatched bases: 4. This CDR3 has 14 amino acids.

The chain couples TRBV7-9 to TRBJ2-7, with D possibly TRBD1 on 5 matching bases. The CDR3 totals 17 residues. Germline assignment: CDR1 SEHNR and CDR2 FQNEAQ (reference sequence). V was cut by 3 bases and J by 0 bases, with 18 bases left in between. The CDR3 is CASSFGATVGSSYEQYF. The DNA of the CDR3 is TGTGCCAGCAGCTTTGGGGCGACTGTCGGAAGCTCCTACGAGCAGTACTTC. The variable domain in full, with the rest retrieved from reference TRBV7-9 and TRBJ2-7, is DTGVSQNPRHKITKRGQNVTFRCDPISEHNRLYWYRQTLGQGPEFLTYFQNEAQLEKSRLLSDRFSAERPKGSFSTLEIQRTEQGDSAMYLCASSFGATVGSSYEQYFGPGTRLTVT.

This clonotype was detected a few times. The rearrangement uses TRBV24-1 and TRBJ1-2; unclear D gene. In germline, CDR1 is KGHDR, CDR2 SFDVKD. The CDR3 length is 20 residues. The V end was cut by 0 bases, the J end by 4 bases, with 26 bases between. CDR3 bases: TGTGCCACCAGTGATTTGCAGTACACACCAACCTACGATTTATCCTATGGCTACACCTTC. Its protein product is CATSDLQYTPTYDLSYGYTF.

The rearrangement uses TRBV18 and TRBJ1-5, with D uncertain. Germline V gene data show CDR1 as KGHSH and CDR2 as LQKENI. The CDR3 contains 15 residues. V dropped 2 bases and J dropped 3 bases, with 11 bases sitting between them. In nucleotides, the CDR3 is TGTGCCAGCTCACCAGGACGGACCCTCAATCAGCCCCAGCATTTT. Its translation: CASSPGRTLNQPQHF.

For this clonotype: This sequence may be a read error, since a much larger clone differs from it by one base. The V call is TRBV7-3, the J call TRBJ1-6; tentative D call: TRBD1 (5 bases). The germline V gene encodes CDR1 SGHTA and CDR2 FQGTGA. The CDR3 loop spans 17 amino acids. CDR3 DNA: TGTGCCAGCAACTTAACGTCGGTCAGGGAAAGATCCTCACCCCTCCACTTT. Translation: CASNLTSVRERSSPLHF.

V gene TRBV7-6 combines with J gene TRBJ1-2; D perhaps matches TRBD1 (5 bases). Germline loops: CDR1 SGHVS, CDR2 FNYEAQ. The length of the CDR3 is 15 residues. V shed 4 bases and J shed 2 bases, with 14 bases lying between them. The CDR3 sequence is CASSSQAMGNYGYTF. Here the CDR3 DNA reads TGTGCCAGCAGCTCACAGGCGATGGGCAACTATGGCTACACCTTC.

This clonotype was counted ten times or more. The CDR3 loop reads CASSLGYEQFF. The CDR3 region has the DNA TGTGCCAGCAGCTTAGGGTATGAGCAGTTCTTC. This rearrangement joins TRBV5-5 to TRBJ2-1; D unclear. CDR1 is SGHKS and CDR2 is YYEKEE in the germline V gene (reference sequence). Trimming cost V 2 bases and J 8 bases, with 5 bases left between them. This CDR3 has 11 residues.

Remarks on this clonotype: Possible read error: a much larger clone is one base away. The genes are TRBV6-5 and TRBJ2-7, with D perhaps TRBD1 or TRBD2 (5 bases each). Germline-derived CDR1 and CDR2 are MNHEY and SVGAGI. The CDR3 spans 15 residues. CDR3 DNA sequence: TGTGTCAGCAGTTCGCCCGGGACCTATCCCTACGAGCAGTACTTC. Translating gives CVSSSPGTYPYEQYF.

The table lists this clonotype with a few counts. The V and J genes are TRBV10-3 and TRBJ1-1; 8 bases are a match to TRBD1. Per the germline V gene, CDR1 is ENHRY and CDR2 is SYGVKD. V lost 4 bases to trimming and J lost 2 bases; unmatched junction nucleotides: 9. The CDR3 is made up of 16 amino acids. As DNA, the CDR3 is TGTGCCATCAGTGCGCGGCAGGGGGCTGGAAACACTGAAGCTTTCTTT. Translation: CAISARQGAGNTEAFF.

The chain employs TRBV7-9 and TRBJ2-7; perhaps TRBD2 as D (6 bases). Germline-derived CDR1 and CDR2 are SEHNR and FQNEAQ (reference sequence). The CDR3 has 15 amino acids. The V gene lost 3 bases and the J gene lost 2 bases, with 14 bases spanning the gap. The CDR3 protein is CASSLSSDPPYEQYF. The CDR3 bases are TGTGCCAGCAGCTTGTCTAGCGACCCACCCTACGAGCAGTACTTC.

This clonotype appeared a few times. V usage is TRBV5-1 and J usage is TRBJ2-2; 12 positions agree with TRBD1. CDR1 is SGHRS, CDR2 YFSETQ, per germline. CDR3 length equals 15 residues. Germline trimming cut 3 bases from V and 7 bases from J; bases unmatched to any gene: 4. CDR3 sequence: CASSSGTGGYGELFF. DNA for the CDR3: TGCGCCAGCAGCTCGGGGACAGGGGGCTACGGGGAGCTGTTTTTT.

CDR3 DNA: TGCAGCGTGCTAGCGCTACAAGAGACCCAGTACTTC. Its translation: CSVLALQETQYF. V is TRBV29-1 and J is TRBJ2-5, with D possibly TRBD2 on 6 matching bases. Trimming removed 6 bases at V and 2 bases at J, with 10 bases between. CDR1 and CDR2 (germline): SQVTM, ANQGSEA. The CDR3 is made up of 12 amino acids.

The rearrangement uses TRBV5-1 and TRBJ1-1, with D unclear. Germline values: CDR1 SGHRS, CDR2 YFSETQ. Trimming pared 0 bases from V and 6 bases from J, leaving 15 bases between. The CDR3 is made up of 15 amino acids. In DNA form, the CDR3 reads TGCGCCAGCAGCTTGGGGCAGATAATGGGCGCTGAAGCTTTCTTT. Encoded protein: CASSLGQIMGAEAFF.

As concerns this clonotype: A read error may account for a junction end that differs from germline. The V and J genes are TRBV7-8 and TRBJ1-6; maybe TRBD1 (5 bases). CDR3 length: 16 amino acids. Germline CDR1 SGHVS, CDR2 FQNEAQ. The CDR3 DNA follows: TGTGCCAGCAGCTTAGGGGGCAGACGCTATGATTCACCCCTCCACTTT. This codes for CASSLGGRRYDSPLHF.

The rearrangement links TRBV6-1 to TRBJ1-4; D remains ambiguous. Per germline, CDR1 MNHNS and CDR2 SASEGT. V was trimmed by 2 bases and J by 11 bases, leaving 12 bases between them. The length of the CDR3 is 13 residues. CDR3 protein: CASSETDPGKLFF. CDR3 DNA: TGTGCCAGCAGTGAAACGGACCCCGGGAAACTGTTTTTT.

This clonotype was counted ten times or more. The chain couples TRBV30 to TRBJ1-2; D uncertain. Germline V gene lookup returns CDR1 GTSNPN and CDR2 SVGIG (reference sequence). V lost 5 bases, J lost 1 base, and 14 bases lay in between. This CDR3 has 14 residues. The DNA for the CDR3 is TGTGCCTGGGGCCTTTTCGCCCATAACTATGGCTACACCTTC. The encoded protein is CAWGLFAHNYGYTF.

The chain carries TRBV4-1 and TRBJ2-5; tentatively, D is TRBD2 (7 bases). Germline lookup yields CDR1 MGHRA and CDR2 YSYEKL. V was shortened by 1 base and J by 5 bases, with 17 bases between the two germline ends. The length of the CDR3 is 16 residues. DNA of the CDR3: TGCGCCAGCAGCCAAGGGCTAGGGGGGGTTTGGGAGACCCAGTACTTC. Amino acid sequence: CASSQGLGGVWETQYF.

This clonotype was seen many times. The chain carries TRBV12-3 or TRBV12-4 and TRBJ2-3, with a tentative D call TRBD1 (6 bases). V was pared by 4 bases and J by 0 bases, with 8 bases between. The CDR3 extends over 14 amino acids. This chain's CDR3 is CASSWGRSTDTQYF. In DNA form, the CDR3 reads TGTGCCAGCAGTTGGGGGCGTAGCACAGATACGCAGTATTTT.

Ten or more counts support this clonotype. The genes are TRBV7-9 and TRBJ2-7, with D possibly being TRBD2 (6 bases). Germline V gene lookup returns CDR1 SEHNR and CDR2 FQNEAQ (reference sequence). There are 13 residues in the CDR3. V lost 4 bases and J 2 bases, leaving 9 bases between the germline ends. The CDR3 sequence is CASSSAGPYEQYF. CDR3 nucleotides: TGTGCCAGCAGCTCCGCGGGGCCCTACGAGCAGTACTTC.

This clonotype came up once. The chain has TRBV19 and TRBJ2-7; possibly TRBD1 for D (7 bases). Trimming removed 3 bases from V and 6 bases from J, with 15 bases in between. Germline values: CDR1 LNHDA, CDR2 SQIVND (reference sequence). This CDR3 region has 14 residues. The CDR3 here is CASSMDYRGLEQYF. The CDR3 nucleotides read TGTGCCAGTAGTATGGACTACAGGGGTCTCGAGCAGTACTTC.

This clonotype was picked up many times. The V call is TRBV2, the J call TRBJ2-5; 12 nucleotides agree with TRBD2. V lost 5 bases to trimming and J lost 2 bases; unmatched junction nucleotides: 3. The germline V gene encodes CDR1 SNHLY and CDR2 FYNNEI. The CDR3 extends over 15 amino acids. The CDR3 spells CASSILAGGQETQYF. CDR3 nucleotides: TGTGCCAGCAGTATACTAGCGGGAGGACAAGAGACCCAGTACTTC.

As concerns this clonotype: A much larger clone lies one base from this, so it may be a read error. The J gene is TRBJ1-1, the V gene TRBV5-5; D is unclear. The CDR3 is 15 residues long. Germline V gene sequence: CDR1 SGHKS, CDR2 YYEKEE (reference sequence). Trimming took off 0 bases at V and 3 bases at J, with 12 bases between the two ends. The CDR3 region has the DNA TGTGCCAGCAGCTTGGCCTGCCTGGAGTACACTGAAGCTTTCTTT. The encoded protein is CASSLACLEYTEAFF. The full variable domain, in which reference TRBV5-5 and TRBJ1-1 provide the parts outside the CDR3, is DAGVTQSPTHLIKTRGQQVTLRCSPISGHKSVSWYQQVLGQGPQFIFQYYEKEERGRGNFPDRFSARQFPNYSSELNVNALLLGDSALYLCASSLACLEYTEAFFGQGTRLTVV.